The 14 T cell receptor beta chains reported below all come from one sample, sequenced in a study of blood T cell repertoires in COVID-19. TCRdb keeps only in-frame clones here, not all; method: immunoSEQ multiplex PCR. The sample carries about 100,000 clones, 70% to 90% recorded once. Sequencing was performed on peripheral blood. These receptors were collected from a human donor in a cohort sampled during active COVID-19.

The V gene is TRBV11-2, the J gene TRBJ2-1; 8 nucleotides agree with TRBD2. This CDR3 has 15 residues. Germline lookup yields CDR1 SGHAT and CDR2 FQNNGV. Trimming at V came to 0 bases and at J to 5 bases, leaving 3 bases not matched to a gene. CDR3 loop: CASSLEGGRHNEQFF. CDR3 coding DNA: TGTGCCAGCAGCTTAGAGGGCGGGAGGCACAATGAGCAGTTCTTC.

The chain combines TRBV7-3 with TRBJ2-7, with TRBD2 as a possible D gene (6 bases). This CDR3 is 15 amino acids long. Germline CDR1 SGHTA, CDR2 FQGTGA. Trimming left V 5 bases short and J 0 bases short, with 14 bases between. The CDR3 loop is CASSAGFYSSYEQYF. The CDR3 DNA reads as TGTGCCAGCAGCGCGGGGTTCTATAGCTCCTACGAGCAGTACTTC.

The rearrangement uses TRBV6-6 and TRBJ2-7, with 9 bases fitting TRBD1. V was pared by 5 bases and J by 4 bases, with 9 bases of the junction left unmatched. Germline CDR1 is MNHNY and CDR2 is SVGAGI (reference sequence). CDR3 length: 15 amino acids. CDR3 protein: CASSQRDRVPYEQYF. The CDR3 DNA reads as TGTGCCAGCAGTCAACGGGACAGGGTTCCTTACGAGCAGTACTTC.

This clone has only one observation. The chain joins TRBV7-3 to TRBJ1-1; TRBD1 matches 7 bases. Trimming at V came to 3 bases and at J to 7 bases, leaving 5 bases not matched to a gene. The CDR3 loop spans 13 amino acids. Germline V gene data show CDR1 as SGHTA and CDR2 as FQGTGA. CDR3 sequence: CASSFDRDSEAFF. CDR3 coding DNA: TGTGCCAGCAGCTTCGACAGGGACAGTGAAGCTTTCTTT.

The chain recombines TRBV5-4 with TRBJ1-2; maybe TRBD1 (6 bases). Germline loops: CDR1 SGHNT, CDR2 YYREEE (reference sequence). CDR3 length: 12 residues. Trimming took 4 bases from V and 6 from J, leaving 10 bases between them. The CDR3: CASSEQGDGYTF. The CDR3 bases are TGTGCCAGCAGCGAACAGGGTGATGGCTACACCTTC.

This chain joins TRBV29-1 and TRBJ2-7; 12 nucleotides agree with TRBD2. The CDR3 contains 13 residues. Germline lookup yields CDR1 SQVTM and CDR2 ANQGSEA. The V gene end was trimmed by 4 bases and the J gene end by 7 bases; junction bases not matched to a gene: 5. For the CDR3, the DNA is TGCAGCGTTGGACTAGCGGGAGCTGGTGAGCAGTACTTC. This translates into CSVGLAGAGEQYF.

The CDR3 DNA reads as TGTGCCAGCAGTGAATGGGGCGAGCAGACCCAGTACTTC. Translated, it gives CASSEWGEQTQYF. V gene TRBV6-1 combines with J gene TRBJ2-5; a weak D match, TRBD1 (5 bases). Germline loops: CDR1 MNHNS, CDR2 SASEGT. The CDR3 has 13 amino acids. Trimming took off 2 bases at V and 6 bases at J, with 10 bases between the two ends.

This chain's CDR3 is CASSWGRFMDTQYF. The CDR3 DNA reads TGTGCCAGCAGTTGGGGCAGGTTCATGGATACGCAGTATTTT. The chain combines TRBV28 with TRBJ2-3; TRBD1 is a possible D gene (5 bases). The CDR3 is 14 residues long. Germline V CDR1 and CDR2: MDHEN, SYDVKM. Between the trimmed V and J ends, which lost 4 bases and 6 bases, there was a span of 14 bases. Full variable domain (rest looked up from reference TRBV28 and TRBJ2-3): DVKVTQSSRYLVKRTGEKVFLECVQDMDHENMFWYRQDPGLGLRLIYFSYDVKMKEKGDIPEGYSVSREKKERFSLILESASTNQTSMYLCASSWGRFMDTQYFGPGTRLTVL.

The CDR3 here is CAISGLAGENEQFF. As DNA, the CDR3 is TGTGCCATCAGTGGACTAGCGGGAGAGAATGAGCAGTTCTTC. The V and J genes are TRBV10-3 and TRBJ2-1; 12 positions agree with TRBD2. CDR3 length: 14 residues. The trim removed 4 bases at V and 7 bases at J, leaving 2 bases unmatched. Germline V CDR1 and CDR2: ENHRY, SYGVKD.

The chain links TRBV4-3 to TRBJ2-1; 9 positions agree with TRBD2. This CDR3 has 19 residues. Germline CDR1 reads LGHNA; CDR2 reads YSLEER. Unmatched junction bases numbered 16, after V lost 1 base and J lost 6 bases. The CDR3 DNA is TGCGCCAGCAGCCAAGTCGCCCTCCTGGAGACTAGCGGCGGCAATGAGCAGTTCTTC. Protein product: CASSQVALLETSGGNEQFF.

The V gene is TRBV6-6, the J gene TRBJ1-1; D remains unclear. The CDR3 runs to 13 residues. The germline V gene encodes CDR1 MNHNY and CDR2 SVGAGI (reference sequence). Trimming took 7 bases from V and 1 from J, leaving 10 bases between them. DNA for the CDR3: TGTGCCAGCAACCCGAGAGGGAACACTGAAGCTTTCTTT. The encoded protein is CASNPRGNTEAFF.

This chain links TRBV7-9 with TRBJ2-6; 8 bases are shared with TRBD1. This CDR3 has 15 amino acids. Germline lookup yields CDR1 SEHNR and CDR2 FQNEAQ (reference sequence). With V trimmed by 8 bases and J by 1 base, 4 bases remained unmatched. For the CDR3, the DNA is TGTGCCAGCGGACAGGGCCTATCTGGGGCCAACGTCCTGACTTTC. It is translated as CASGQGLSGANVLTF. The full variable domain, completed using reference TRBV7-9 and TRBJ2-6, is DTGVSQNPRHKITKRGQNVTFRCDPISEHNRLYWYRQTLGQGPEFLTYFQNEAQLEKSRLLSDRFSAERPKGSFSTLEIQRTEQGDSAMYLCASGQGLSGANVLTFGAGSRLTVL.

V and J are TRBV7-2 and TRBJ2-5; D is unresolved. This CDR3 is 11 amino acids long. V lost 6 bases and J 4 bases, leaving 6 bases between the germline ends. Germline V lookup: CDR1 SGHTA, CDR2 FQGNSA. CDR3 nucleotides: TGTGCCAGCAGTTTTAGAGAGACCCAGTACTTC. This encodes CASSFRETQYF.

J is TRBJ2-1 and V is TRBV27; TRBD2 agrees at 10 bases. The V gene's germline CDR1 is MNHEY and CDR2 SMNVEV (reference sequence). The J segment lost 3 bases and the V segment lost 0 bases, leaving 2 bases of the junction unmatched. The CDR3 is 16 amino acids. DNA of the CDR3: TGTGCCAGCAGTTTATCGGGACTAGCGAACTACAATGAGCAGTTCTTC. This codes for CASSLSGLANYNEQFF.